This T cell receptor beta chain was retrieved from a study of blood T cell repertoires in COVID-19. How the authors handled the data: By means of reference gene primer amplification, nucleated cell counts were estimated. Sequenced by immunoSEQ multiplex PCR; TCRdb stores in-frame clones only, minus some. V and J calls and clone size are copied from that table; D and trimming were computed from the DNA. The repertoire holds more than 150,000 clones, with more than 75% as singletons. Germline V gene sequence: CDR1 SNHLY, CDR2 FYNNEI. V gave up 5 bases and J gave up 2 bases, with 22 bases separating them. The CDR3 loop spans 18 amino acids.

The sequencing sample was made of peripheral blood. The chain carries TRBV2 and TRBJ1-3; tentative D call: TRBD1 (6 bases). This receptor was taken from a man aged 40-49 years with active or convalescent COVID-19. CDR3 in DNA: TGTGCCAGCAGTCCACGTCGCGGACAGAGAGGACCTGGAAACACCATATATTTT. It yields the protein CASSPRRGQRGPGNTIYF.